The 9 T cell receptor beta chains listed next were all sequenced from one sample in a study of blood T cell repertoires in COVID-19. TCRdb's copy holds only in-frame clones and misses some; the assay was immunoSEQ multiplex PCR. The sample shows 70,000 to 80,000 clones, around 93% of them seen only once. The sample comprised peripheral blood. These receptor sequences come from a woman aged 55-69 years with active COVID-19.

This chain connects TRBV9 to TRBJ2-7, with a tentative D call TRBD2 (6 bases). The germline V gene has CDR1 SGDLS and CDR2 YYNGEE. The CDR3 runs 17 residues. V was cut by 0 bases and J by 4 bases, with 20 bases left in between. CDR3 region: CASSVEWWSWGLYEQYF. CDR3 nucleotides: TGTGCCAGCAGCGTAGAGTGGTGGAGTTGGGGACTTTACGAGCAGTACTTC.

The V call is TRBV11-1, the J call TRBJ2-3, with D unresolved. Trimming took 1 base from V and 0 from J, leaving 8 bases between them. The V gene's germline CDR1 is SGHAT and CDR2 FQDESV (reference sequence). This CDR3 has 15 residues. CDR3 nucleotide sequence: TGTGCCAGCAGCTTAGGAGTGCGGAGCACAGATACGCAGTATTTT. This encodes CASSLGVRSTDTQYF.

CDR3 region: CASRSDRIYEKLFF. The CDR3 bases are TGTGCCAGCAGAAGCGACAGGATCTACGAAAAACTGTTTTTT. The chain employs TRBV28 and TRBJ1-4; D is perhaps TRBD1 (6 bases). Trimming removed 6 bases from V and 8 bases from J, with 16 bases in between. The CDR3 totals 14 residues. Germline V gives CDR1 MDHEN, CDR2 SYDVKM.

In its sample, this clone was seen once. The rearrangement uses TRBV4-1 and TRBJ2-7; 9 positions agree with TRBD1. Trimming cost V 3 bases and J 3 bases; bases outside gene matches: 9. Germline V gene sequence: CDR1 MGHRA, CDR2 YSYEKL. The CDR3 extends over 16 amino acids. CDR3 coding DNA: TGCGCCAGCAGCCAGACCACCGGGACAGGGTACTACGAGCAGTACTTC. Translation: CASSQTTGTGYYEQYF.

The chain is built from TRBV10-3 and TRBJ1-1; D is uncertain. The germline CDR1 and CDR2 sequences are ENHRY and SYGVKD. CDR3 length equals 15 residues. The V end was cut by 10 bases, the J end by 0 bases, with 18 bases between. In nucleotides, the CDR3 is TGTGCCACCAAACCTCTGATTGGAGTGAACACTGAAGCTTTCTTT. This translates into CATKPLIGVNTEAFF.

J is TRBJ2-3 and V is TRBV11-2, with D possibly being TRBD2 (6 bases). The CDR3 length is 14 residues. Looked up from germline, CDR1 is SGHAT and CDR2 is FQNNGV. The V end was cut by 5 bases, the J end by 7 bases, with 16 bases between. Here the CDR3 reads CASSHPVGGHTQYF. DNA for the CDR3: TGTGCCAGCAGCCACCCGGTGGGGGGTCATACGCAGTATTTT. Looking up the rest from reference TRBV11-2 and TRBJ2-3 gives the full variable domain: EAGVAQSPRYKIIEKRQSVAFWCNPISGHATLYWYQQILGQGPKLLIQFQNNGVVDDSQLPKDRFSAERLKGVDSTLKIQPAKLEDSAVYLCASSHPVGGHTQYFGPGTRLTVL.

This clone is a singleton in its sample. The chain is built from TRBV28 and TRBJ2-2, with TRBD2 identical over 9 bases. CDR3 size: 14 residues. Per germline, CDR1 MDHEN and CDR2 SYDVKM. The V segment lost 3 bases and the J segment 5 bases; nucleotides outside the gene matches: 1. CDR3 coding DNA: TGTGCCAGCAGTTTTAGCGGGAGTACCGGGGAGCTGTTTTTT. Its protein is CASSFSGSTGELFF. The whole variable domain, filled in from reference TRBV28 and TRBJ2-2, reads DVKVTQSSRYLVKRTGEKVFLECVQDMDHENMFWYRQDPGLGLRLIYFSYDVKMKEKGDIPEGYSVSREKKERFSLILESASTNQTSMYLCASSFSGSTGELFFGEGSRLTVL.

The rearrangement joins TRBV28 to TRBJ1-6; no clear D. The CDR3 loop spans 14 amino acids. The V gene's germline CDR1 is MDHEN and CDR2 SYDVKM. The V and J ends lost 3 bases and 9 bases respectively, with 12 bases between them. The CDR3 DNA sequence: TGTGCCAGCAGTTTGCCTGCCCGGGGTTCACCCCTCCACTTT. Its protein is CASSLPARGSPLHF. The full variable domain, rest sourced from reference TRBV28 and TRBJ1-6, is DVKVTQSSRYLVKRTGEKVFLECVQDMDHENMFWYRQDPGLGLRLIYFSYDVKMKEKGDIPEGYSVSREKKERFSLILESASTNQTSMYLCASSLPARGSPLHFGNGTRLTVT.

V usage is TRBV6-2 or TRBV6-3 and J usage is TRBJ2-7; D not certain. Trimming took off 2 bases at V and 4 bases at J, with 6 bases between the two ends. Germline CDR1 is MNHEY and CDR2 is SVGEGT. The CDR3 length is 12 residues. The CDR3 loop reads CASSYVSYEQYF. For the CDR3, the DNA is TGTGCCAGCAGTTACGTCAGTTACGAGCAGTACTTC.